The rows below give T cell receptor beta chains drawn from one sample of a study of monozygotic twins with inflammatory bowel disease. From its re-call of the 5' RACE reads, TCRdb lists each CDR3 protein once, without DNA. The sample holds over 110,000 distinct CDR3 sequences. Sequencing used blood. All receptors derive from a human donor with ulcerative colitis or Crohn's disease, or a healthy co-twin of an affected twin (not recorded which). CDR3s include the opening cysteine and the closing phenylalanine or tryptophan.

TRBV20-1	TRBJ2-7	CSARDGQGLGEQYF
TRBV19	TRBJ2-3	CASSILQGAAQYF
TRBV5-1	TRBJ2-1	CASSLDRGLGNEQFF
TRBV28	TRBJ2-2	CASSLYLIGLNTGELFF
TRBV15	TRBJ2-1	CATSRADIRGYEQFF
TRBV7-6	TRBJ1-2	CASSLRGTPQGADYGYTF
TRBV30	TRBJ2-3	CAWGQGWDTQYF
TRBV24-1	TRBJ2-1	CATSDWAFGEQFF
TRBV6-4	TRBJ2-2	CASSDGDTGELFF
TRBV20-1	TRBJ1-4	CSARRSPGAEKLFF
TRBV7-2	TRBJ2-5	CASSFPSLVETQYF
TRBV6-5	TRBJ1-2	CASSYWHRDRERYGYTF
TRBV9	TRBJ2-2	CASSVETGLVAGELFF
TRBV6-1	TRBJ2-7	CASSDPPGQAVSYEQYF
TRBV24-1	TRBJ2-3	CATSQWSGGAPSTDTQYF
TRBV27	TRBJ2-6	CASSSPGMAGANVLTF
TRBV29-1	TRBJ2-3	CSVGGAWGSTDTQYF
TRBV3-1	TRBJ2-3	CASSRPPSTDTQYF
TRBV5-1	TRBJ2-5	CASRPDLQETQYF
TRBV7-8	TRBJ2-5	CASSLAVGIQETQYF
TRBV5-1	TRBJ2-1	CASSLDQGSYNEQFF
TRBV12-3/TRBV12-4	TRBJ2-5	CASSLAPWVQETQYF